This passage covers 21 T cell receptor beta chains from one sample sequenced in a study of liver allograft versus peripheral blood T cells. In the study overall: Transplanted livers and recipients' peripheral blood had their T cell receptor repertoires compared.

TCRdb reanalysed the reads using MiXCR and keeps one entry per CDR3 protein. The table has about 13,000 distinct CDR3 sequences, 18% seen once. These receptors came from a human patient who had a liver transplant. Some T cells may be provided by the graft donor.

By share, this clonotype counts as medium-sized. V usage is TRBV29-1 and J usage is TRBJ1-1; D call uncertain. Germline assignment: CDR1 SQVTM and CDR2 ANQGSEA. The CDR3 runs 13 residues. The V end was cut by 5 bases, the J end by 6 bases, with 16 bases between. The CDR3 region is CSVTTVPYAEAFF. The CDR3 DNA follows: TGCAGCGTTACGACGGTACCTTACGCTGAAGCTTTCTTT.

The chain joins TRBV12-3 or TRBV12-4 to TRBJ1-1; D gene ambiguous. V lost 3 bases and J lost 8, with 13 bases in between. The CDR3 is 13 amino acids. DNA for the CDR3: TGTGCCAGCAGTTTTCGTTCACAGACCGAAGCTTTCTTT. Translating gives CASSFRSQTEAFF.

This clonotype was seen more than once but under ten times. The rearrangement uses TRBV12-3 or TRBV12-4 and TRBJ1-2; TRBD1 agrees at 9 bases. The CDR3 is 15 amino acids. Trimming at V came to 5 bases and at J to 2 bases, leaving 6 bases not matched to a gene. The CDR3 bases are TGTGCCAGCAGTCACTCTGGACAGGGGAACTATGGCTACACCTTC. Encoded protein: CASSHSGQGNYGYTF.

This chain joins TRBV6-5 and TRBJ1-2; possibly TRBD1 for D (5 bases). Per the germline V gene, CDR1 is MNHEY and CDR2 is SVGAGI. The CDR3 extends over 15 amino acids. V was clipped by 0 bases and J by 8 bases, with 16 bases between them. The CDR3 is CASSYSDSYTGGYTF. For the CDR3, the DNA is TGTGCCAGCAGTTACTCCGACAGCTACACTGGGGGCTACACCTTC.

This clonotype was seen only a few times. CDR3 nucleotide sequence: TGTGCCAGCAGCCCCTGGATCAGTCAAGAGACCCAGTACTTC. Its translation: CASSPWISQETQYF. The chain carries TRBV28 and TRBJ2-5; no reliable D call. CDR1 MDHEN and CDR2 SYDVKM come from the germline V gene. Trimming left V 6 bases short and J 2 bases short, with 13 bases between. There are 14 residues in the CDR3.

This clonotype appeared a few times. J is TRBJ1-6 and V is TRBV5-6; no reliable D call. The germline CDR1 and CDR2 sequences are SGHDT and YYEEEE. The CDR3 covers 16 residues. Trimming left V 0 bases short and J 6 bases short, with 13 bases between. CDR3 bases: TGTGCCAGCAGCTTGGCAATGGCGGGAGTTAATTCACCCCTCCACTTT. Its protein is CASSLAMAGVNSPLHF.

This chain uses TRBV5-5 with TRBJ2-7, with D possibly being TRBD2 (5 bases). V was trimmed by 1 base and J by 0 bases, leaving 14 bases between them. CDR1 and CDR2 (germline): SGHKS, YYEKEE (reference sequence). The CDR3 has 16 amino acids. CDR3 DNA sequence: TGTGCCAGCAGCTTGACCGGACTGCCTACCTCCTACGAGCAGTACTTC. It is translated as CASSLTGLPTSYEQYF.

The genes are TRBV2 and TRBJ1-1; 10 bases align to TRBD1. Trimming cost V 6 bases and J 5 bases; bases outside gene matches: 6. CDR1 SNHLY and CDR2 FYNNEI come from the germline V gene. The CDR3 is made up of 14 amino acids. The CDR3 here is CASRTGGRGTEAFF. In nucleotides, the CDR3 is TGTGCCAGCAGGACAGGGGGCAGGGGAACTGAAGCTTTCTTT.

The sample holds many counts of this clonotype. V usage is TRBV19 and J usage is TRBJ2-1; the D gene is possibly TRBD1 (7 bases). CDR3 length: 18 amino acids. V gave up 3 bases and J gave up 8 bases, with 26 bases separating them. Germline assignment: CDR1 LNHDA and CDR2 SQIVND (reference sequence). The CDR3: CASSIRLSGGGLGDEQFF. CDR3 DNA sequence: TGTGCCAGTAGTATCCGGCTTTCTGGAGGGGGCCTTGGCGATGAGCAGTTCTTC.

This clonotype was seen repeatedly, ten times or more. The V gene is TRBV28, the J gene TRBJ1-2, with 11 bases lining up with TRBD1. The length of the CDR3 is 14 residues. The V segment lost 5 bases and the J segment 4 bases; nucleotides outside the gene matches: 3. Looked up from germline, CDR1 is MDHEN and CDR2 is SYDVKM. The CDR3 sequence: CASSRDRGAYGYTF. The CDR3 DNA is TGTGCCAGCAGTCGGGACAGGGGGGCCTATGGCTACACCTTC.

This clonotype was found many times. The chain joins TRBV5-5 to TRBJ2-7; 12 bases align to TRBD1. The J segment lost 6 bases and the V segment lost 3 bases, leaving 10 bases of the junction unmatched. The CDR3 has 16 residues. From germline, CDR1 is SGHKS and CDR2 YYEKEE (reference sequence). CDR3 region: CASSWQPGQGASEQYF. The CDR3 bases are TGTGCCAGCAGCTGGCAGCCGGGACAGGGGGCAAGCGAGCAGTACTTC.

The rearrangement links TRBV7-2 to TRBJ2-7; D not resolved. Germline CDR1 SGHTA, CDR2 FQGNSA. The CDR3 runs 13 residues. V lost 5 bases, J lost 1 base, and 9 bases lay in between. The CDR3 nucleotides are TGTGCCAGCAGCAAACTACAATCCTACGAGCAGTACTTC. Its translation: CASSKLQSYEQYF.

This rearrangement joins TRBV11-1 to TRBJ1-1; D not resolved. CDR1 is SGHAT, CDR2 FQDESV, per germline (reference sequence). Trimming took 5 bases from V and 1 from J, leaving 8 bases between them. The CDR3 totals 13 residues. The CDR3 region is CASSIGGNTEAFF. The CDR3 bases are TGTGCCAGCAGCATCGGAGGGAACACTGAAGCTTTCTTT.

This sequence joins TRBV6-5 and TRBJ1-1; maybe TRBD1 (5 bases). The germline V gene encodes CDR1 MNHEY and CDR2 SVGAGI. Trimming took off 4 bases at V and 0 bases at J, with 12 bases between the two ends. There are 15 residues in the CDR3. In DNA, the CDR3 is TGTGCCAGCAGTTTAACCCTGGGGCTGAACACTGAAGCTTTCTTT. Translation gives CASSLTLGLNTEAFF.

This clonotype was found many times. The chain joins TRBV7-9 to TRBJ1-1; 7 bases map to TRBD1. CDR1 and CDR2 from the germline V gene are SEHNR and FQNEAQ (reference sequence). Unmatched junction bases numbered 11, after V lost 0 bases and J lost 10 bases. This CDR3 spans 15 amino acids. Here the CDR3 reads CASSLAGTGAPGAFF. Written as DNA, the CDR3 is TGTGCCAGCAGCTTAGCGGGAACAGGGGCCCCGGGAGCTTTCTTT.

The genes are TRBV7-2 and TRBJ2-3; no reliable D call. The V gene lost 5 bases and the J gene lost 0 bases, with 6 bases spanning the gap. The CDR3 has 13 amino acids. The germline V gene has CDR1 SGHTA and CDR2 FQGNSA. This chain's CDR3 is CASSARSTDTQYF. CDR3 DNA: TGTGCCAGCAGCGCCCGCAGCACAGATACGCAGTATTTT.

This clonotype was found many times. The chain couples TRBV6-1 to TRBJ1-6; D is undetermined. Germline CDR1 MNHNS, CDR2 SASEGT. The CDR3 totals 16 residues. With 1 base removed from V and 4 bases from J, the gap between germline ends came to 11 bases. The CDR3 nucleotides read TGTGCCAGCAGTGAAGGATACAGAGTATATAATTCACCCCTCCACTTT. Translation: CASSEGYRVYNSPLHF.

This clonotype rates as medium-sized. The rearrangement links TRBV6-1 to TRBJ1-1, with D possibly being TRBD1 (6 bases). Germline V gene sequence: CDR1 MNHNS, CDR2 SASEGT. This CDR3 has 13 amino acids. Trimming cost V 7 bases and J 1 base, with 10 bases left between them. CDR3 DNA sequence: TGTGCCAGCATGGAGACAGGGAACACTGAAGCTTTCTTT. This sequence encodes CASMETGNTEAFF.

On this clonotype: A much more abundant neighbour one base away suggests this may be a read error. The CDR3 ends on some other residue instead of the conserved phenylalanine or tryptophan, so this is likely a read error. The chain couples TRBV7-9 to TRBJ2-1; D not certain. The V and J ends lost 7 bases and 4 bases respectively, with 14 bases between them. Per the germline V gene, CDR1 is SEHNR and CDR2 is FQNEAQ (reference sequence). This CDR3 region has 14 residues. In DNA form, the CDR3 reads TGTGCCAGCACTCCGGACGGGCCTTACAATGAGCAGTTCTCC. This translates into CASTPDGPYNEQFS.

This clonotype counts as medium-sized. V usage is TRBV18 and J usage is TRBJ2-1; 7 nucleotides agree with TRBD1. The CDR3 contains 13 residues. CDR1 is KGHSH and CDR2 is LQKENI in the germline V gene. The V and J ends lost 6 bases and 8 bases, in that order; junction bases with no gene match: 7. CDR3 DNA: TGTGCCAGCTCCCGACAGGGTGGTCATGAGCAGTTCTTC. This gives the protein CASSRQGGHEQFF.

This clonotype was observed many times. The chain links TRBV6-6 to TRBJ2-5; D assignment may be TRBD1 or TRBD2 (5 bases each). Trimming cost V 10 bases and J 3 bases, with 21 bases left between them. The CDR3 is 15 residues long. Germline loops: CDR1 MNHNY, CDR2 SVGAGI (reference sequence). The CDR3: CATKDPGRIKETQYF. The CDR3 DNA sequence: TGTGCCACAAAGGACCCGGGACGGATAAAAGAGACCCAGTACTTC.